The rows below give T cell receptor beta chains drawn from one sample of a study of cytomegalovirus exposure and HLA in healthy donors. Measured with immunoSEQ multiplex PCR; TCRdb has only the in-frame clones, and not every one. The sample holds about 140,000 clones, roughly 78% seen once. Sequenced sample: PBMCs. These receptors all stem from a man aged 30-40 years in good health. Each CDR3 is given with its conserved first and last residue. A D gene is named only where the DNA matches it firmly. Not every row has a clone size; where given, it reads once, few, many or a size class.

v_call,d_call,j_call,clone_size,cdr3_aa,cdr3_nt
TRBV7-2,TRBD1,TRBJ2-7,NA,CASSLGGRSIF,TGTGCCAGCAGCCTAGGGGGCCGGTCGATCTTC
TRBV7-9,TRBD2,TRBJ2-1,few,CASSFSGSSYNEQFF,TGTGCCAGCAGCTTTAGCGGGAGTTCCTACAATGAGCAGTTCTTC
TRBV5-4,NA,TRBJ2-7,few,CASTRLLYEQYF,TGTGCCAGCACCCGTTTACTCTACGAGCAGTACTTC
TRBV7-6,TRBD2,TRBJ2-2,NA,CASSSPGGAAGANTGELFF,TGTGCCAGCAGCTCCCCGGGGGGTGCAGCGGGAGCGAACACCGGGGAGCTGTTTTTT
TRBV11-2,NA,TRBJ2-1,NA,CASSERSHEQFF,TGTGCCAGCAGCGAAAGAAGCCATGAGCAGTTCTTC
TRBV7-9,TRBD1,TRBJ2-4,NA,CASSEAGTGRTNIQYF,TGTGCCAGCAGCGAGGCGGGGACAGGCCGAACGAACATTCAGTACTTC
TRBV10-1,NA,TRBJ2-7,NA,CASSEDPRSGYEQYF,TGCGCCAGCAGTGAGGACCCTAGGAGCGGCTACGAGCAGTACTTC
TRBV2,NA,TRBJ2-1,NA,CAGRSRSYNEQFF,TGTGCCGGCAGGAGCCGCTCCTACAATGAGCAGTTCTTC
TRBV5-4,TRBD2,TRBJ2-1,NA,CASSLFLAGESGEQFF,TGTGCCAGCAGCTTGTTCCTAGCGGGAGAAAGTGGTGAGCAGTTCTTC
TRBV30,TRBD1,TRBJ2-3,NA,CAWSSNRGKGDTQYF,TGTGCCTGGAGTTCAAACAGGGGGAAGGGAGATACGCAGTATTTT
TRBV5-1,NA,TRBJ2-2,once,CASSRLQDSNTGELFF,TGCGCCAGCAGCCGCCTCCAGGACTCAAACACCGGGGAGCTGTTTTTT
TRBV19,TRBD1,TRBJ1-2,few,CASRTQGADGYTF,TGTGCCAGTAGAACACAGGGGGCGGATGGCTACACCTTC
TRBV9,NA,TRBJ2-3,once,CASSGGGGGPTDTQYF,TGTGCCAGCAGCGGAGGGGGAGGGGGGCCCACAGATACGCAGTATTTT
TRBV10-3,NA,TRBJ1-5,NA,CAISVEEGQPQHF,TGTGCCATCAGTGTCGAGGAAGGCCAGCCCCAGCATTTT
TRBV27,TRBD2,TRBJ2-1,NA,CASSLSIWREVNNEQFF,TGTGCCAGCAGTTTATCGATTTGGCGGGAGGTCAACAATGAGCAGTTCTTC
TRBV6-5,TRBD1,TRBJ1-6,NA,CASRDRGNSPLHF,TGTGCCAGCAGGGACAGGGGTAATTCACCCCTCCACTTT
TRBV27,NA,TRBJ1-4,NA,CASSLQAGLGEKLFF,TGTGCCAGCTCCTTACAGGCAGGTCTTGGGGAAAAACTGTTTTTT
TRBV7-8,NA,TRBJ1-3,few,CASSIVAVSSGNTIYF,TGTGCCAGCAGCATAGTAGCGGTCAGCTCTGGAAACACCATATATTTT
TRBV10-1,NA,TRBJ2-1,NA,CASSDPGGLKNEQFF,TGCGCCAGCAGTGACCCAGGGGGGCTCAAGAATGAGCAGTTCTTC
TRBV5-1,TRBD2,TRBJ2-1,NA,CASSFREDNEQFF,TGCGCCAGCAGCTTCCGGGAGGATAATGAGCAGTTCTTC
TRBV19,TRBD2,TRBJ2-4,NA,CASSRYSGRGDIQYF,TGTGCCAGTAGCCGTTATAGCGGGAGGGGGGACATTCAGTACTTC
TRBV10-3,TRBD2,TRBJ2-1,NA,CAISESALAYNEQFF,TGTGCCATCAGTGAGTCGGCACTAGCGTACAATGAGCAGTTCTTC
TRBV27,NA,TRBJ2-7,NA,CASSQATGYEQYF,TGTGCCAGCAGTCAGGCGACAGGATACGAGCAGTACTTC
TRBV18,NA,TRBJ1-5,NA,CASSLTGKENQPQHF,TGTGCCAGCTCCCTTACAGGGAAAGAAAATCAGCCCCAGCATTTT
TRBV27,TRBD2,TRBJ2-1,NA,CASTARPSGSNEQFF,TGTGCCAGCACCGCAAGGCCTAGCGGGAGTAATGAGCAGTTCTTC
TRBV6-1,NA,TRBJ2-7,few,CASSEIQGTNEQYF,TGTGCCAGCAGTGAAATACAGGGTACAAACGAGCAGTACTTC
TRBV19,TRBD1,TRBJ1-5,NA,CASSDWTGSHQPQHF,TGTGCCAGTAGCGACTGGACAGGGAGCCATCAGCCCCAGCATTTT
TRBV10-3,TRBD1,TRBJ1-1,NA,CAISDRDRKMNTEAFF,TGTGCCATCAGTGACAGGGACAGGAAGATGAACACTGAAGCTTTCTTT